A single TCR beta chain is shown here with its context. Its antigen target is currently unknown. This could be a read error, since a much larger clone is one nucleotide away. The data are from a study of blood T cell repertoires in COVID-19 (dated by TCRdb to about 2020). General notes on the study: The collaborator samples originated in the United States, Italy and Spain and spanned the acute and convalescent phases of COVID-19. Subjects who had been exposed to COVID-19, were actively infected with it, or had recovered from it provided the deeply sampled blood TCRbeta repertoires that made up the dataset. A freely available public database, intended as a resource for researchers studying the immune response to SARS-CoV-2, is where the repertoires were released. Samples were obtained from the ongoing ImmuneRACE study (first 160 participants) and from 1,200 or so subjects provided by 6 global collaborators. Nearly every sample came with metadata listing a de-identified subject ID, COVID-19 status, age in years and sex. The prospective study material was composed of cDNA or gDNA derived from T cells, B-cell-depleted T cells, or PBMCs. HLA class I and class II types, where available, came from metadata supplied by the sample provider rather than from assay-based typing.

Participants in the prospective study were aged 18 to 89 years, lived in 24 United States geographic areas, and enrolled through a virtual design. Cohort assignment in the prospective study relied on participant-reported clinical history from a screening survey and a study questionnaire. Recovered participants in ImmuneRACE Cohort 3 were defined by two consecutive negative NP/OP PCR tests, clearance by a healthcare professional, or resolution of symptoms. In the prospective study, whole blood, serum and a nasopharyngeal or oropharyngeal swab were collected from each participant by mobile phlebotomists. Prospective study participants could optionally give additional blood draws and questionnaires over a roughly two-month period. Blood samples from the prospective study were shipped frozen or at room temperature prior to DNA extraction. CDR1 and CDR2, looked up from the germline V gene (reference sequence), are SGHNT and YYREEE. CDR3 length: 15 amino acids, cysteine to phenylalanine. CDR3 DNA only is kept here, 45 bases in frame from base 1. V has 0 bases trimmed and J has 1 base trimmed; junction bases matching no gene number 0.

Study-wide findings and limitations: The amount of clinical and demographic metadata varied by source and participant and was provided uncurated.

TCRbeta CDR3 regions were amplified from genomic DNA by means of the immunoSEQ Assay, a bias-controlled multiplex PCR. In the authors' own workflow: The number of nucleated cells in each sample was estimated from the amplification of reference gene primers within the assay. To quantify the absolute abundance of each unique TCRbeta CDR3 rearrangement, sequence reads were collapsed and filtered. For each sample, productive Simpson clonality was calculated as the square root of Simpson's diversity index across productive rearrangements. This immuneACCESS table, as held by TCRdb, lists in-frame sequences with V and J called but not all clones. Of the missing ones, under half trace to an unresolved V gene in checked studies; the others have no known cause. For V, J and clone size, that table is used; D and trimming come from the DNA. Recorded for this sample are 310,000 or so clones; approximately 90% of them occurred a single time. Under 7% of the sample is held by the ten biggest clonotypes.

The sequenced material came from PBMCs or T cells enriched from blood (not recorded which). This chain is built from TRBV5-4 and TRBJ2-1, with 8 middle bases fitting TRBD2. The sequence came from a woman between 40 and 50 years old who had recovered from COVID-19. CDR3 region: CASSLGGRSYNEQFF. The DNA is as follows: TGTGCCAGCAGCTTGGGCGGGAGGTCCTACAATGAGCAGTTCTTC.